The 4 T cell receptor beta chains below come from one sample, sequenced in a study of cytomegalovirus exposure and HLA in healthy donors. The PCR made use of 60 Vbeta and 13 Jbeta primers. The repertoire was sequenced with immunoSEQ multiplex PCR; TCRdb's copy has only in-frame clones and lacks some. The sample records approximately 97,000 clones, 78% being singletons. The sequenced sample consisted of PBMCs. These receptors came from a woman in her thirties or forties in good health and CMV-seropositive.

The V call is TRBV6-5, the J call TRBJ2-1; 13 bases match TRBD2. After removal of 5 bases from V and 7 bases from J, the junction contained 5 bases not matched to a gene. CDR1 is MNHEY, CDR2 SVGAGI, per germline. The CDR3 contains 15 residues. The CDR3: CASSRTSGSGNEQFF. The DNA for the CDR3 is TGTGCCAGCAGTCGGACTAGCGGGAGTGGGAATGAGCAGTTCTTC.

The chain uses TRBV7-9 and TRBJ2-3; TRBD1 aligns across 8 bases. CDR1 SEHNR and CDR2 FQNEAQ come from the germline V gene (reference sequence). Trimming took 1 base from V and 4 from J; bases not matched to a gene: 10. The CDR3 contains 17 residues. This CDR3 reads CASSLGRTGTGADTQYF. As DNA, the CDR3 is TGTGCCAGCAGCTTAGGCCGGACAGGGACGGGGGCAGATACGCAGTATTTT. Drawing the rest from reference TRBV7-9 and TRBJ2-3, the complete variable domain is DTGVSQNPRHKITKRGQNVTFRCDPISEHNRLYWYRQTLGQGPEFLTYFQNEAQLEKSRLLSDRFSAERPKGSFSTLEIQRTEQGDSAMYLCASSLGRTGTGADTQYFGPGTRLTVL.

The rearrangement links TRBV6-1 to TRBJ1-1; D is unresolved. This CDR3 is built from 12 residues. Between the trimmed V and J ends, which lost 6 bases and 1 base, there was a span of 6 bases. Germline CDR1 is MNHNS and CDR2 is SASEGT. The CDR3 is CASSNPNTEAFF. The CDR3 DNA is TGTGCCAGCAGCAATCCGAACACTGAAGCTTTCTTT.

The V gene is TRBV19, the J gene TRBJ2-7, with 7 bases that match TRBD1. Germline CDR1 is LNHDA and CDR2 is SQIVND (reference sequence). Trimming took 10 bases from V and 6 from J; bases not matched to a gene: 9. The CDR3 is 12 residues long. CDR3 nucleotide sequence: TGTGCCACAAGACAGGGTGGAGTCGAGCAGTACTTC. Encoded protein: CATRQGGVEQYF.